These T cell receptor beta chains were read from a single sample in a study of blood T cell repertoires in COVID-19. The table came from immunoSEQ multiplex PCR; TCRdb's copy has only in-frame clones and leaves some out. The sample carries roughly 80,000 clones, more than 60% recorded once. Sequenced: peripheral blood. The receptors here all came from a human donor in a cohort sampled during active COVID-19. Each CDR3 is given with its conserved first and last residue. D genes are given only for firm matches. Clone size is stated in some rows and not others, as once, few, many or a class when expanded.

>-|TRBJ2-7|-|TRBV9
TGTGCCAGCAGCCCCCGAAGGTGGAGCTACGAGCAGTACTTC
CASSPRRWSYEQYF
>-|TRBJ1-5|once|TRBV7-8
TGTGCCAGCAGCTTAGTCGCAGACTTTAATCAGCCCCAGCATTTT
CASSLVADFNQPQHF
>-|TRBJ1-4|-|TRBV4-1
TGCGCCAGCAGCCCGTCCAGGAATGAAAAACTGTTTTTT
CASSPSRNEKLFF
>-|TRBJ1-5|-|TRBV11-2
TGTGCCAGCAGCCGAGCCGGGTATAGCAATCAGCCCCAGCATTTT
CASSRAGYSNQPQHF
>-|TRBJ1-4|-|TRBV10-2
TGCGCCAGCACGGGGGGCGCCAGAGAAAAACTGTTTTTT
CASTGGAREKLFF
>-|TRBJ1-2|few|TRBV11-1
TGTGCCAGCAGCACAGGGAGGGGCTATGGCTACACCTTC
CASSTGRGYGYTF
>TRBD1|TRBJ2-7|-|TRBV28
TGTGCCAGCATCCTAAAACAGGGGGCCGGCGAGCAGTACTTC
CASILKQGAGEQYF
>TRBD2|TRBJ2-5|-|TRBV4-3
TGCGCCAGCAGCCAAGATGTGCAGCGGGGGGATCTACGAGAGACCCAGTACTTC
CASSQDVQRGDLRETQYF
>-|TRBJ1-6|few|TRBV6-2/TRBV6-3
TGTGCCAGCAGCAAACTCAGGGCGAATAATTCACCCCTCCACTTT
CASSKLRANNSPLHF
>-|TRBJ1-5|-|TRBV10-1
TGCGCCAGCAGTGACCAGAGACAGGAAAAAAACAATCAGCCCCAGCATTTT
CASSDQRQEKNNQPQHF
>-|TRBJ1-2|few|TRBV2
TGTGCCAGCAGTGGGGGGGGGCCCGGCTACACCTTC
CASSGGGPGYTF
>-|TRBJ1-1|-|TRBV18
TGTGCCAGCTCACCAGGAGGGTACTGGGTTGCTTTCTTT
CASSPGGYWVAFF
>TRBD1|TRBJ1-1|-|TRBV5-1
TGCGCCAGCAGCTTTGGGCCGACAGGGTTTGGCACTGAAGCTTTCTTT
CASSFGPTGFGTEAFF
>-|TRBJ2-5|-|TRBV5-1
TGCGCCAGCAGCTTGGACGCCGGAGGGACCCAGTACTTC
CASSLDAGGTQYF
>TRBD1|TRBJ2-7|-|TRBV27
TGTGCCAGTGGACCCTTCAGGGACAGGGGGCGTGAAAAGGGGCTCGAGCAGTACTTC
CASGPFRDRGREKGLEQYF
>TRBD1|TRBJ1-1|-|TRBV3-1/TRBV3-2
TGTGCCAGCAGCCAAGACCAGGGGGACACTGAAGCTTTCTTT
CASSQDQGDTEAFF
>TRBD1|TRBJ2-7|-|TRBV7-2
TGTGCCAGCAGCTACCGGGGACAGGGCCCCTACGAGCAGTACTTC
CASSYRGQGPYEQYF
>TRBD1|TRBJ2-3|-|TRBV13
TGTGCCAGCAGCCCGGACAGGGGAGCCACAGATACGCAGTATTTT
CASSPDRGATDTQYF
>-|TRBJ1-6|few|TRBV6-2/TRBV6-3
TGTGCCAGCAGCCGGGAGCCTTCACCCCTCCACTTT
CASSREPSPLHF
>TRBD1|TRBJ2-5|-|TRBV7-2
TGTGCCAGCAGCTTAGCGGGACAGGGGAACCAAGAGACCCAGTACTTC
CASSLAGQGNQETQYF
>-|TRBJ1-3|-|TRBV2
TGTGCCAGCAGTGTATTAGCAGGGCCTGGAAACACCATATATTTT
CASSVLAGPGNTIYF
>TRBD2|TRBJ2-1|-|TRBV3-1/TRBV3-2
TGTGCCAGCAGCCCGACTAGCGGGGGCGATGAGCAGTTCTTC
CASSPTSGGDEQFF
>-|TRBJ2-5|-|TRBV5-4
TGTGCCAGCAGCGTTACTAGCTTCCAAGAGACCCAGTACTTC
CASSVTSFQETQYF
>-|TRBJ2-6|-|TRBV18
TGTGCCAGCTCACCGACAGTCGCTGGGGCCAACGTCCTGACTTTC
CASSPTVAGANVLTF
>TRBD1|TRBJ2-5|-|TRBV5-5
TGTGCCAGCAGCCATACACCCGGGACAGGGGAGACCCAGTACTTC
CASSHTPGTGETQYF
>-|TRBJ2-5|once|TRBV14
TGTGCCAGCAGTCGGGTCGGACAGCCACAAGAGACCCAGTACTTC
CASSRVGQPQETQYF
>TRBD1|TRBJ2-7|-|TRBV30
TGTGCCTCATCACCGGGACAGGGTTACGAGCAGTACTTC
CASSPGQGYEQYF
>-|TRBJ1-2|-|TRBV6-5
TGTGCCAGCAATCCCGCCGGGGGGAGCTATGGCTACACCTTC
CASNPAGGSYGYTF
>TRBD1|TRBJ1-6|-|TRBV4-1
TGCGCCAGCAGCCAAGATATGGGGGCAGGGGGTTCACCCCTCCACTTT
CASSQDMGAGGSPLHF
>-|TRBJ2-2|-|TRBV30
TGTGCCTGGGCCCCAGTTCGAAGCACCGGGGAGCTGTTTTTT
CAWAPVRSTGELFF
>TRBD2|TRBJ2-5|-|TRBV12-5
TGTGCTAGTGGTTGGGCTAGCGGGGGCATGGGAAGGGAGACCCAGTACTTC
CASGWASGGMGRETQYF
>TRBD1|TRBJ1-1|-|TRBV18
TGTGCCAGCTCACCGGAGATTGACAGGGTAGCTGAAGCTTTCTTT
CASSPEIDRVAEAFF
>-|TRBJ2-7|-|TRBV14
TGTGCCAGCAGCCAAGGAAGATCCGGGACACTCTACGAGCAGTACTTC
CASSQGRSGTLYEQYF
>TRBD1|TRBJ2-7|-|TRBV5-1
TGCGCCAGCAGCTTGGTACGGACAGGGACGGGTGAGCAGTACTTC
CASSLVRTGTGEQYF
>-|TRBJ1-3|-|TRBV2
TGTGCCAGCAGTCGACAGGCCTACTCTGGAAACACCATATATTTT
CASSRQAYSGNTIYF
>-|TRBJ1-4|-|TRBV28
TGTGCCAGCACCAACCCGACTCCGGGAGTCGAAAAACTGTTTTTT
CASTNPTPGVEKLFF
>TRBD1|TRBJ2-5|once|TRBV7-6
TGTGCCAGCAGCTCCCGGGACAGGGTTGGGGAGACCCAGTACTTC
CASSSRDRVGETQYF
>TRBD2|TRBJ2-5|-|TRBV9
TGTGCCAGCAGCGTAGCAGCGGGGGGGCTGAGTGAGACCCAGTACTTC
CASSVAAGGLSETQYF
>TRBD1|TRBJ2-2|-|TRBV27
TGTGCCAGCAGAACAGGGGGTGGCACCGGGGAGCTGTTTTTT
CASRTGGGTGELFF
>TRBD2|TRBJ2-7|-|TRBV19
TGTGCCAGTATCTTTAGCGGGGTCGGCTACGAGCAGTACTTC
CASIFSGVGYEQYF